The TCR beta chain described here comes from a study of siplizumab effects on memory and regulatory T cells. General study findings and limits: Mappable CD4+ clones that were alloreactive averaged around 70% Treg-derived with siplizumab versus around 30% in controls. Siplizumab brought about a significant reduction in alloreactive sequences traceable to unstimulated CD4+ memory cells. Naive T cells seemed more diverse than memory cells; they also seemed major alloresponse contributors. The authors could not assign a naive or memory phenotype to roughly 80-96% of proliferating CD4+ or CD8+ clones.

On this clone itself: The antigen is unknown.

Losses at the gene ends were 6 bases for V and 2 bases for J; bases not matched to a gene: 6. Per the germline V gene, CDR1 is SQVTM and CDR2 is ANQGSEA. The CDR3 has 15 amino acids. Only in-frame clones appear in the TCRdb table, and some are missing; sequencing was by immunoSEQ multiplex PCR. The sample has about 100,000 clones; approximately 94% are singletons. The chain uses TRBV29-1 and TRBJ2-5; the match to TRBD2 covers 13 bases. The sequence was obtained from a human donor in good health. Input material: non-Treg CD4+ T cells sorted from blood. The CDR3: CSVSGTSGIQETQYF. In DNA, the CDR3 is TGCAGCGTCTCGGGGACTAGCGGGATTCAAGAGACCCAGTACTTC.